The clone carrying this T cell receptor (beta chain) has only a few counts. Antigen specificity is unknown. Reverse transcription of all isolated RNA meant that expressed TCRB transcripts were sequenced. TCRdb's table, derived via immunoSEQ multiplex PCR, lists solely in-frame clones and lacks some. The sample yields around 250,000 clones, around 26% seen once. This specimen comes from a study of beta chain features in type 1 diabetes. The V end lost 0 bases, the J end lost 7 bases, and 8 bases lay between the germline ends. Germline assignment: CDR1 SGHRS and CDR2 YFSETQ. This CDR3 is built from 13 residues. Purities in excess of 95% were seen in all sorted populations. Overall study findings and caveats: Comparison showed that naive, central memory and Treg TCRB repertoires appeared more similar among patients than among healthy donors.

The source material was central memory CD4+ T cells from blood. The source of this sequence is a man in his thirties or forties in good health. The chain uses TRBV5-1 and TRBJ1-5; D is perhaps TRBD1 (6 bases). Here the CDR3 DNA reads TGCGCCAGCAGCTTGGAGGGGGGCCAGCCCCAGCATTTT. This encodes CASSLEGGQPQHF.